The present TCR beta chain was sequenced within a study of CXCR3-negative and CXCR3-positive naive CD8 T cells. cDNA libraries for TRB were generated by 5' RACE incorporating UMI labels. Following a re-call of the 5' RACE reads, TCRdb has one entry per CDR3 protein and lacks DNA. In all, the sample yields 50,000 to 75,000 distinct CDR3 sequences. This CDR3 has 13 amino acids. Each CD8+ T cell subset was sorted in triplicate, approximately 300,000 cells each. By phenotype, naive CD8+ T cells were CD45RO-CCR7+CD27+CD95-. Comments on this clonotype: As yet, its antigen is unknown.

Notes on the study in general: Fresh PBMCs served for most assays, and CXCR3 expression fell partially after cryopreservation. Diversity proved comparably high across both naive subsets and much lower in memory CD8+ cells.

The receptor was derived from a human donor in good health. Some clones in this sample may be carry-over from other donors' samples. The sequencing input was naive CXCR3- CD8+ T cells from blood. Noted subset: CD45RO-CCR7+CD27+CD95- naive CD8+ T cells lacking CXCR3 (TNR3-). J is TRBJ2-7 and V is TRBV12-3 or TRBV12-4. The CDR3 sequence: CASSPIRDSEQYF.